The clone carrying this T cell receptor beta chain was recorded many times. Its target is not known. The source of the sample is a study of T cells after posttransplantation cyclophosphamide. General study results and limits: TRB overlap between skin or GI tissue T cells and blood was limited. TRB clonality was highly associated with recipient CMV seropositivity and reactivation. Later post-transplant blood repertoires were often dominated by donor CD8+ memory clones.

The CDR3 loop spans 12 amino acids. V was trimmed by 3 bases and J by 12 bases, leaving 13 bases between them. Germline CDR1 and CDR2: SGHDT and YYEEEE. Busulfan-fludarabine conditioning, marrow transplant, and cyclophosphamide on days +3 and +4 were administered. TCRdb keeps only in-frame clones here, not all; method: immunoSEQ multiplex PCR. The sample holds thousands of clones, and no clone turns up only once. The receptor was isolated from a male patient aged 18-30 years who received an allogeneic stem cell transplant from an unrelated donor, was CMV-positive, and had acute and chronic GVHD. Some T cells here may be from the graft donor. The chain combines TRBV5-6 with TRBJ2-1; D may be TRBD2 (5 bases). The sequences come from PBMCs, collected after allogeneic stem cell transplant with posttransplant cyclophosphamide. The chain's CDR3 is CASSSEVYRQFF. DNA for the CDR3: TGTGCCAGCAGCTCGGAGGTATATCGGCAGTTCTTC.